This T cell receptor beta chain was captured by sequencing in a study of CD8 T cells in Susac syndrome (dated by TCRdb to between 2018 and 2021). Turning to the overall study: Of the Susac syndrome patients who were sequenced, eight or nine were in clinical remission while roughly six had clinically active disease. Whether CD8+ T cell activation and differentiation in Susac syndrome was antigen driven was tested using repertoire sequencing. The clonality of the CD8+ T cell repertoire was compared across approximately eleven healthy donors, 14 Susac syndrome patients and around 16 multiple sclerosis patients. At blood withdrawal, Susac syndrome patients were either therapy-naive, taking corticosteroids (in some cases with IVIg as well), or taking IVIg alone. General findings and caveats noted by the study authors: The TCR sequencing and HLA analysis was acknowledged to have included a relatively small number of individuals. Some 17 Susac-specific public clones were identified in the total CD8+ repertoire, and five or six Susac-specific public clones were identified in the CD8+ TEMRA repertoire. Clonal expansion was seen in Susac syndrome CD8+ repertoires, peaking in CD8+ TEMRA cells and being greater in clinically active patients than in remitting ones.

RNA was extracted using the RNeasy kit, and about 0.45 to 1 ug of the RNA was reverse transcribed with random hexamers. The immunoSEQ multiplex PCR assay, covering 54 Vbeta and 13 Jbeta segments, was used to amplify TCR beta CDR3 regions. To correct PCR amplification bias, a synthetic template baseline was used for both primer optimization and computational correction. The source study handled its data this way. Only productive sequences were kept, with reads annotated to V, D and J genes according to IMGT and analyzed in immunoSEQ Analyzer. Clonality was computed as one minus Shannon entropy normalized by log2 of the number of productive unique sequences. For each patient and control, public and private clones were evaluated within the 100 most prevalent clones. Clones were defined as Susac-specific if absent from the healthy and MS cohorts, from over a thousand published viral clones and from other ImmuneACCESS disease sequences. Using fastp at Q25 and MiXCR, TCRdb reprocessed the public reads and kept productive beta chains. All rows with the same CDR3 protein become a single entry with the most common DNA and genes. These V and J calls originate from TCRdb's pipeline instead of the authors' own analysis. In all, the sample holds some 97,000 distinct CDR3 sequences, and approximately 95% of those were seen once. Less than 0.35% of the sample rests with the top ten.

Peripheral blood CD8+ and CD4+ T cells from healthy donors, Susac syndrome patients and multiple sclerosis patients were profiled by high-throughput TCR beta sequencing. Susac syndrome patients met recently defined diagnostic criteria for definite or probable disease. Bulk CD8+ and CD4+ T cells were purified by magnetic negative isolation, while CD8+ TEMRA cells were enriched using FACS. Blood was collected in EDTA tubes and processed within 24 hours, with PBMCs isolated through density gradient centrifugation. PBMCs intended for TCR sequencing were cryopreserved in liquid nitrogen and were subsequently thawed in a 37 degrees C water bath. The sorted or isolated CD4+, CD8+ and CD8+ TEMRA cells reached a purity of at least 90%. With regard to this clonotype: This clone's antigen is unknown. Qualities for individual bases were not recorded, and no much larger clone is one base off.

The sequenced sample consisted of CD8+ T cells from PBMCs. The clonotype originates from a human donor with Susac syndrome.

The CDR3 here reads CSVTMDARANSPLHF. The DNA sequence follows: TGCAGCGTCACAATGGACGCCCGAGCAAATTCACCCCTCCACTTT. The V gene is TRBV29-1 and the J gene is TRBJ1-6; no D gene can be assigned with confidence. From a lookup of the germline V gene, CDR1 and CDR2 are SQVTM and ANQGSEA. The cysteine opens and the phenylalanine closes a CDR3 of 15 amino acids. The DNA shown is the 45-base CDR3, in frame from base 1. Trimming costs V 6 bases and J 7 bases, and their ends lie 19 bases apart.